The rows below give T cell receptor beta chains drawn from one sample of a study of shared clonotypes between healthy human individuals. Repertoires were generated with immunoSEQ multiplex PCR, while TCRdb's copy carries only in-frame clones and drops some. The data contain hundreds of thousands of clones, 70% to 80% of them seen just once; the ten biggest clones take up 9.5% to 15%. The sequenced material came from PBMCs. The receptors were gathered from a woman aged 40 to 49 in good health. Some clones in this sample may be carry-over from other donors' samples. Both conserved end residues are trimmed from each CDR3.

V gene	J gene	CDR3 protein
TRBV18	TRBJ2-1	ASSPVGNEQF
TRBV7-6	TRBJ2-7	ASSLVFPGTGVPDEQY
TRBV30	TRBJ1-4	AWSRPGDSYTNEKLF
TRBV20-1	TRBJ2-7	SAPRLEQY
TRBV7-2	TRBJ2-5	ASSLVAGTLGETQY
TRBV29-1	-	SVEGPGQGPYEQY
TRBV7-9	TRBJ2-5	ASSLWDSQETQY
TRBV9	TRBJ2-1	ASSVGLAAFEQF
TRBV9	TRBJ2-2	ASTHPNEGSNTGELF
TRBV7-9	TRBJ2-1	ASSLAASGSTKF
TRBV6-5	TRBJ2-7	ASSKTATYEQY
TRBV11-2	TRBJ2-3	ASSLREMGTDTQY
TRBV28	TRBJ2-3	ASSLPDTRSTDTQY
TRBV7-8	TRBJ1-5	ASSFILGPQH
TRBV15	TRBJ2-7	ATSRVRGSYEQY
TRBV11-3	TRBJ2-2	ASSLHRGPDTGELF
TRBV6-5	TRBJ2-7	ASSYNGEQY
TRBV28	TRBJ1-4	ASSRQMPTNEKLF
TRBV5-6	TRBJ1-5	ASSSRFSSGYQPQH
TRBV5-5	TRBJ2-3	ASRTATLSLTQY
TRBV28	TRBJ2-5	ASSTAGETQY
TRBV27	TRBJ2-3	ASSLGGLAGELTQY
TRBV2	TRBJ2-7	ASSFMKAMH
TRBV7-2	TRBJ2-3	ASSWIPGQGARGTDTQY
TRBV7-8	TRBJ1-1	ASSLARRNTEAF
TRBV6-6	TRBJ2-7	ASGSGTGEQY
TRBV29-1	TRBJ2-3	SVGTSGNTDTQY
TRBV19	TRBJ2-6	ASSGQVAVLT
TRBV30	TRBJ1-1	AWSRDRGAF